These 23 T cell receptor beta chains originate from one sample sequenced in a study of T-cell reconstitution after alpha-beta-depleted transplantation in children. Construction of the TCRbeta library involved unique molecular identifiers. TCRdb independently ran MiXCR on the PCR reads; one entry per CDR3 protein. The table has 440,000 or so distinct CDR3 sequences, roughly two fifths seen once; the top ten hold 27%. This material consisted of PBMCs, taken before TCRalphabeta/CD19-depleted stem cell transplant. Receptor source: a girl aged 2 to 10 with aplastic anemia, due to receive a stem cell transplant.

This clonotype was counted many times. The rearrangement joins TRBV3-1 to TRBJ2-3; unclear D gene. V was cut by 1 base and J by 2 bases, with 10 bases left in between. CDR3 length: 15 amino acids. CDR1 and CDR2 (germline): LGHDT, YNNKEL (reference sequence). For the CDR3, the DNA is TGTGCCAGCAGCCAAGCAAGCTCCGCCACAGATACGCAGTATTTT. Its protein is CASSQASSATDTQYF.

The rearrangement joins TRBV5-1 to TRBJ2-5; D ambiguous. The germline V and J ends were trimmed by 0 bases and 1 base, with 13 bases remaining between them. Germline V CDR1 and CDR2: SGHRS, YFSETQ. The CDR3 contains 16 residues. CDR3: CASSLVVTYLQETQYF. The CDR3 coding sequence is TGCGCCAGCAGCTTGGTTGTGACATACCTCCAAGAGACCCAGTACTTC.

The chain joins TRBV5-6 to TRBJ2-2; D not certain. Germline-derived CDR1 and CDR2 are SGHDT and YYEEEE. V lost 7 bases and J 0 bases, leaving 13 bases between the germline ends. The CDR3 consists of 15 residues. CDR3 in amino acids: CASSPFGANTGELFF. CDR3 in DNA: TGTGCCAGCTCTCCGTTCGGAGCGAACACCGGGGAGCTGTTTTTT.

This clonotype was found many times. V usage is TRBV9 and J usage is TRBJ2-5; D may be TRBD2 (6 bases). Germline-derived CDR1 and CDR2 are SGDLS and YYNGEE. The CDR3 length is 12 residues. Trimming took off 2 bases at V and 5 bases at J, with 7 bases between the two ends. This CDR3 reads CASSVGGETQYF. CDR3 nucleotides: TGTGCCAGCAGCGTTGGGGGGGAGACCCAGTACTTC.

This clonotype was seen ten or more times. The rearrangement joins TRBV7-3 to TRBJ1-6; D uncertain. The ends were cut back, 5 bases at V and 7 bases at J, with 15 bases in the middle. This CDR3 comprises 15 residues. Germline V gene lookup returns CDR1 SGHTA and CDR2 FQGTGA. The CDR3 region is CASSANNGLNSPLHF. CDR3 sequence (DNA): TGTGCCAGCAGCGCCAACAACGGATTGAATTCACCCCTCCACTTT.

The table lists this clonotype with many counts. The V call is TRBV28, the J call TRBJ1-5; D remains ambiguous. The CDR3 sequence is 15 residues long. The germline CDR1 and CDR2 sequences are MDHEN and SYDVKM. V gave up 1 base and J gave up 2 bases, with 9 bases separating them. The CDR3 coding sequence is TGTGCCAGCAGTTTATTTCGTCAGCGCAATCAGCCCCAGCATTTT. This codes for CASSLFRQRNQPQHF.

The chain has TRBV7-2 and TRBJ2-7; the D gene could be TRBD1 or TRBD2 (5 bases each). The CDR3 loop spans 16 amino acids. V lost 0 bases and J 2 bases, leaving 14 bases between the germline ends. CDR1 is SGHTA, CDR2 FQGNSA, per germline. The DNA for the CDR3 is TGTGCCAGCAGCTTAGCTGGGACGACGATTACCTACGAGCAGTACTTC. Translated: CASSLAGTTITYEQYF.

The rearrangement joins TRBV20-1 to TRBJ2-4; 7 nucleotides match TRBD1. The V and J ends lost 1 base and 2 bases, in that order; junction bases with no gene match: 2. CDR1 and CDR2 from the germline V gene are DFQATT and SNEGSKA (reference sequence). The CDR3 has 14 residues. The CDR3 region is CSARGQGTKNIQYF. The CDR3 bases are TGCAGTGCTAGAGGACAGGGAACCAAAAACATTCAGTACTTC.

J is TRBJ2-7 and V is TRBV20-1, with D possibly matching TRBD1 (5 bases). The CDR3 contains 11 residues. Between the trimmed V and J ends, which lost 3 bases and 4 bases, there was a span of 7 bases. Germline V lookup: CDR1 DFQATT, CDR2 SNEGSKA (reference sequence). The CDR3 region has the DNA TGCAGTGCTAGGACAGAATACGAGCAGTACTTC. This sequence encodes CSARTEYEQYF.

This rearrangement joins TRBV15 to TRBJ1-1, with no clear D. V shed 2 bases and J shed 1 base, with 5 bases lying between them. Germline V gene sequence: CDR1 LNHNV, CDR2 YYDKDF (reference sequence). This CDR3 spans 13 amino acids. The CDR3 DNA reads as TGTGCCACCAGCAGACGCGGGAACACTGAAGCTTTCTTT. Translating it yields CATSRRGNTEAFF.

As regards this clonotype: This could be a read error, since a much larger clone is one nucleotide away. The chain recombines TRBV29-1 with TRBJ2-5; D possibly corresponds to TRBD1 (6 bases). This CDR3 is 16 amino acids long. Germline V CDR1 and CDR2: SQVTM, ANQGSEA. The CDR3 is CSVELPRGIPGEIQYF. The CDR3 DNA follows: TGCAGCGTTGAACTTCCCAGAGGGATACCAGGGGAGATCCAGTACTTC.

CDR3: CASSHSGGGLTQYF. The CDR3 coding sequence is TGTGCCAGCAGCCATAGCGGGGGGGGCCTGACCCAGTACTTC. V gene TRBV7-8 combines with J gene TRBJ2-5; 11 bases match TRBD2. The ends lost 5 bases at V and 7 bases at J; junction bases unmatched: 6. The CDR3 has 14 residues. The germline V gene has CDR1 SGHVS and CDR2 FQNEAQ.

CDR3 region: CASSYSGSHYEQYF. As DNA, the CDR3 is TGTGCCAGCAGTTACTCGGGGTCGCACTACGAGCAGTACTTC. This rearrangement joins TRBV6-5 to TRBJ2-7; D unresolved. The ends were cut back, 0 bases at V and 3 bases at J, with 9 bases in the middle. There are 14 residues in the CDR3. From germline, CDR1 is MNHEY and CDR2 SVGAGI.

J is TRBJ2-7 and V is TRBV6-1; 8 positions match TRBD2. With V trimmed by 6 bases and J by 0 bases, 4 bases remained unmatched. The CDR3 totals 14 residues. Germline lookup yields CDR1 MNHNS and CDR2 SASEGT. The CDR3 region is CASRLAVSSYEQYF. The CDR3 coding sequence is TGTGCCAGCAGACTAGCGGTGAGCTCCTACGAGCAGTACTTC.

There are a few counts of this clonotype. The V gene is TRBV7-9, the J gene TRBJ2-7, with TRBD1 matching 11 bases. The V gene end was trimmed by 7 bases and the J gene end by 3 bases; junction bases not matched to a gene: 11. CDR3 size: 16 residues. Germline loops: CDR1 SEHNR, CDR2 FQNEAQ (reference sequence). CDR3: CASTNSRGQGVYEQYF. In DNA, the CDR3 is TGTGCCAGCACCAATAGCCGGGGACAGGGGGTCTACGAGCAGTACTTC.

This chain links TRBV4-1 with TRBJ1-2; tentatively, D is TRBD1 (6 bases). Germline CDR1 and CDR2: MGHRA and YSYEKL. V was clipped by 1 base and J by 1 base, with 13 bases between them. This CDR3 comprises 16 residues. DNA of the CDR3: TGCGCCAGCAGCCAAGTTTCAGGGGCATATAACTATGGCTACACCTTC. As protein: CASSQVSGAYNYGYTF.

This clonotype was observed a handful of times. The chain links TRBV5-6 to TRBJ1-1, with D hard to call. Germline loops: CDR1 SGHDT, CDR2 YYEEEE. Trimming pared 0 bases from V and 7 bases from J, leaving 10 bases between. The CDR3 is 13 residues long. DNA for the CDR3: TGTGCCAGCAGCTTGGCCTGGAGGTTTGAAGCTTTCTTT. Protein: CASSLAWRFEAFF.

The chain joins TRBV6-5 to TRBJ2-7; no clear D. V lost 3 bases to trimming and J lost 5 bases, with 17 bases between them. CDR1 is MNHEY and CDR2 is SVGAGI in the germline V gene. The CDR3 extends over 15 amino acids. CDR3 nucleotides: TGTGCCAGCAGTTATAATTATGGGAACTCGGACGAGCAGTACTTC. Its protein product is CASSYNYGNSDEQYF.

This sequence joins TRBV28 and TRBJ2-7, with D perhaps matching TRBD2 (7 bases). CDR3 length equals 14 residues. V lost 6 bases and J 5 bases, leaving 17 bases between the germline ends. CDR1 is MDHEN and CDR2 is SYDVKM in the germline V gene. CDR3 in amino acids: CASSRGAGFHEQYF. CDR3 coding DNA: TGTGCCAGCAGCCGGGGGGCGGGCTTCCACGAGCAGTACTTC. Full variable domain (outside the CDR3, taken from reference TRBV28 and TRBJ2-7): DVKVTQSSRYLVKRTGEKVFLECVQDMDHENMFWYRQDPGLGLRLIYFSYDVKMKEKGDIPEGYSVSREKKERFSLILESASTNQTSMYLCASSRGAGFHEQYFGPGTRLTVT.

This clonotype was seen repeatedly, ten times or more. The gene calls are TRBV5-1 and TRBJ1-5; possible D gene TRBD1, 6 bases. The length of the CDR3 is 15 residues. Trimming removed 0 bases from V and 7 bases from J, with 14 bases in between. Germline CDR1 and CDR2: SGHRS and YFSETQ. CDR3 loop: CASSLAAGVGQPQHF. The CDR3 DNA reads as TGCGCCAGCAGCTTGGCGGCAGGGGTAGGCCAGCCCCAGCATTTT.

This clonotype was counted a few times. V gene TRBV28 combines with J gene TRBJ2-7, with TRBD2 as a possible D gene (6 bases). The CDR3 runs 15 residues. V dropped 5 bases and J dropped 2 bases, with 16 bases sitting between them. The germline gives CDR1 MDHEN, CDR2 SYDVKM. The CDR3 DNA reads TGTGCCAGCAGTGTCCCACGGGAGAGGGCCTACGAGCAGTACTTC. It translates to CASSVPRERAYEQYF.

This clonotype came up many times. The rearrangement links TRBV11-3 to TRBJ2-5; 8 positions agree with TRBD2. The CDR3 consists of 13 residues. From germline, CDR1 is SGHNT and CDR2 YENEEA. Trimming at V came to 3 bases and at J to 3 bases, leaving 0 bases not matched to a gene. CDR3 sequence: CASSLRGEETQYF. DNA for the CDR3: TGTGCCAGCAGCTTGCGGGGGGAAGAGACCCAGTACTTC. Looking up the rest from reference TRBV11-3 and TRBJ2-5 gives the full variable domain: EAGVVQSPRYKIIEKKQPVAFWCNPISGHNTLYWYLQNLGQGPELLIRYENEEAVDDSQLPKDRFSAERLKGVDSTLKIQPAELGDSAVYLCASSLRGEETQYFGPGTRLLVL.

This clonotype was observed a few times. This sequence joins TRBV20-1 and TRBJ1-2; the D is unclear. The CDR3 is 14 amino acids. The germline V gene encodes CDR1 DFQATT and CDR2 SNEGSKA (reference sequence). Between the trimmed V and J ends, which lost 0 bases and 4 bases, there was a span of 12 bases. The CDR3 loop reads CSARDGRLSYGYTF. DNA of the CDR3: TGCAGTGCTAGAGATGGGCGGCTCAGCTATGGCTACACCTTC.